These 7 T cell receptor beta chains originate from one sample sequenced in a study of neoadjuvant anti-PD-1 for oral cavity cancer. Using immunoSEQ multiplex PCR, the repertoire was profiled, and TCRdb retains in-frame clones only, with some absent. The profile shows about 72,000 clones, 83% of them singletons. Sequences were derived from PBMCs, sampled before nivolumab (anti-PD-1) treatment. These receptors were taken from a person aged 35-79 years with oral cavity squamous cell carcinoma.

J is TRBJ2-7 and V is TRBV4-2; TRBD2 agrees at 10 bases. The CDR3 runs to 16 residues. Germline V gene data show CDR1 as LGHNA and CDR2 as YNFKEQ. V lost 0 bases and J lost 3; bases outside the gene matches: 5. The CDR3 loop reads CASSQDLAGGGYEQYF. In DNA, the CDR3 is TGTGCCAGCAGCCAAGATTTAGCGGGAGGCGGCTACGAGCAGTACTTC.

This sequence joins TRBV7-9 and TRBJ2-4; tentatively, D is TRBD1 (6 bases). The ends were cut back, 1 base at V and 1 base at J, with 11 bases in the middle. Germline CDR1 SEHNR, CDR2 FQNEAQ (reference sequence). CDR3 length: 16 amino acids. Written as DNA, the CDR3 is TGTGCCAGCAGCTTAGTTTCCAGGGGTGCCAAAAACATTCAGTACTTC. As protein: CASSLVSRGAKNIQYF.

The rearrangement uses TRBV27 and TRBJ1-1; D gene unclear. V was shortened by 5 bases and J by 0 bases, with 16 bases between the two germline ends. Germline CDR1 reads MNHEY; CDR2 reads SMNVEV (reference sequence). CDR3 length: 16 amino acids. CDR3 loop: CASSPDYFGMNTEAFF. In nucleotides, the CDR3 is TGTGCCAGCAGTCCAGATTACTTCGGAATGAACACTGAAGCTTTCTTT.

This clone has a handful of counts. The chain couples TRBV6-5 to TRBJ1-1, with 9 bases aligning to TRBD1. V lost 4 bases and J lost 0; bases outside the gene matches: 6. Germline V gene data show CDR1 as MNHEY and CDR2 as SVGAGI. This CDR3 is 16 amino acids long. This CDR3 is CASSSGTGQMNTEAFF. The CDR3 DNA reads TGTGCCAGCAGTTCCGGGACAGGGCAAATGAACACTGAAGCTTTCTTT.

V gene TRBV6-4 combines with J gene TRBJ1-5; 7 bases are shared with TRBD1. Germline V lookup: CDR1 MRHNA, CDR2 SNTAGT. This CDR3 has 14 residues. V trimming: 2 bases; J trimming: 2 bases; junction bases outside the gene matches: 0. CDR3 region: CASSDGTGNQPQHF. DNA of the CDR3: TGTGCCAGCAGTGACGGGACAGGCAATCAGCCCCAGCATTTT.

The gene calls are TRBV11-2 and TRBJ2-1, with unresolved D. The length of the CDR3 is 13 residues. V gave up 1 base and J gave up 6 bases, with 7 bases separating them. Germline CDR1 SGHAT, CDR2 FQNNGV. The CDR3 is CASSLGRLNEQFF. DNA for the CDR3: TGTGCCAGCAGCTTAGGACGGCTCAATGAGCAGTTCTTC. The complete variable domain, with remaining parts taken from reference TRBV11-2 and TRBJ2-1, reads EAGVAQSPRYKIIEKRQSVAFWCNPISGHATLYWYQQILGQGPKLLIQFQNNGVVDDSQLPKDRFSAERLKGVDSTLKIQPAKLEDSAVYLCASSLGRLNEQFFGPGTRLTVL.

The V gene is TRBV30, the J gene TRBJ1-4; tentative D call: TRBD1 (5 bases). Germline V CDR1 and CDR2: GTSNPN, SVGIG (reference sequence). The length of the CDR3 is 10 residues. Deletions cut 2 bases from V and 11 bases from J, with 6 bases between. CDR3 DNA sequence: TGTGCCTGGAGTCGACAGAAACTGTTTTTT. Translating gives CAWSRQKLFF.